This entry lists 28 T cell receptor beta chains sequenced from one sample in a study of blood T cell repertoires in COVID-19. Sequencing used immunoSEQ multiplex PCR; TCRdb keeps in-frame clones, though not all of them. The profile shows around 320,000 clones, about nine tenths of them singletons. Sequences were obtained from peripheral blood. These receptors came from a man younger than 30 with active or convalescent COVID-19.

The chain links TRBV11-2 to TRBJ2-7; D perhaps matches TRBD1 (6 bases). The CDR3 is made up of 18 amino acids. Germline values: CDR1 SGHAT, CDR2 FQNNGV. Trimming took 2 bases from V and 0 from J, leaving 20 bases between them. CDR3 nucleotides: TGTGCCAGCAGCTTACCTAGTTTGACAGGATCCCTCTCCTACGAGCAGTACTTC. It specifies CASSLPSLTGSLSYEQYF.

Written as DNA, the CDR3 is TGTGCCAGCAGCGATGACAGGGGGGTATTTGAAGCTTTCTTT. Its translation: CASSDDRGVFEAFF. The J gene is TRBJ1-1, the V gene TRBV7-8; TRBD1 aligns across 9 bases. CDR3 size: 14 residues. Trimming removed 5 bases from V and 7 bases from J; junction bases left unmatched: 8. CDR1 is SGHVS, CDR2 FQNEAQ, per germline.

The CDR3: CASSEPGSTNEKLFF. The CDR3 region has the DNA TGTGCCAGTAGTGAACCAGGATCAACTAATGAAAAACTGTTTTTT. The chain employs TRBV19 and TRBJ1-4; no reliable D call. The CDR3 totals 15 residues. Deletions cut 5 bases from V and 0 bases from J, with 10 bases between. Germline CDR1 reads LNHDA; CDR2 reads SQIVND (reference sequence). The full variable domain, its missing parts supplied by reference TRBV19 and TRBJ1-4, is DGGITQSPKYLFRKEGQNVTLSCEQNLNHDAMYWYRQDPGQGLRLIYYSQIVNDFQKGDIAEGYSVSREKKESFPLTVTSAQKNPTAFYLCASSEPGSTNEKLFFGSGTQLSVL.

V gene TRBV5-1 combines with J gene TRBJ1-1, with D perhaps TRBD1 (5 bases). Trimming removed 4 bases from V and 2 bases from J, with 9 bases in between. CDR1 and CDR2 (germline): SGHRS, YFSETQ. The CDR3 has 13 residues. The CDR3 DNA reads as TGCGCCAGCAGCGTCGACAGAAACACTGAAGCTTTCTTT. It is translated as CASSVDRNTEAFF.

V gene TRBV27 combines with J gene TRBJ1-5; TRBD1 agrees at 8 bases. V lost 8 bases to trimming and J lost 1 base; unmatched junction nucleotides: 1. This CDR3 region has 13 residues. From germline, CDR1 is MNHEY and CDR2 SMNVEV (reference sequence). CDR3 bases: TGTGCCAGCGGGGACAGGAGCAATCAGCCCCAGCATTTT. It specifies CASGDRSNQPQHF.

The rearrangement joins TRBV6-5 to TRBJ1-1, with a weak D call TRBD1 (5 bases). Looked up from germline, CDR1 is MNHEY and CDR2 is SVGAGI. V was trimmed by 7 bases and J by 5 bases, leaving 11 bases between them. There are 12 residues in the CDR3. CDR3 region: CASTDGGTEAFF. DNA of the CDR3: TGTGCCAGCACCGACGGGGGAACTGAAGCTTTCTTT.

This sequence joins TRBV27 and TRBJ2-3, with a weak D call TRBD2 (6 bases). The CDR3 contains 15 residues. V lost 4 bases and J lost 2, with 13 bases in between. Germline values: CDR1 MNHEY, CDR2 SMNVEV (reference sequence). The CDR3 sequence: CASSSTGATTDTQYF. The CDR3 DNA is TGTGCCAGCAGTTCCACGGGAGCTACCACAGATACGCAGTATTTT.

V usage is TRBV19 and J usage is TRBJ2-1; 10 bases align to TRBD1. Germline trimming cut 8 bases from V and 6 bases from J; bases unmatched to any gene: 4. Germline V gene sequence: CDR1 LNHDA, CDR2 SQIVND (reference sequence). The CDR3 has 13 residues. The CDR3 DNA reads as TGTGCCAGTGGGACAGGGGCGGGCAATGAGCAGTTCTTC. It yields the protein CASGTGAGNEQFF.

The V gene is TRBV7-9, the J gene TRBJ1-1; 7 bases line up with TRBD1. The trim removed 3 bases at V and 0 bases at J, leaving 4 bases unmatched. The CDR3 contains 15 residues. Germline V CDR1 and CDR2: SEHNR, FQNEAQ (reference sequence). The CDR3 region has the DNA TGTGCCAGCAGCTTGTCCGGGACAGTGAACACTGAAGCTTTCTTT. This codes for CASSLSGTVNTEAFF.

As DNA, the CDR3 is TGTGCCAGTAGCCGACAACGACTAGCGGGCACCGGGGAGCTGTTTTTT. Translation: CASSRQRLAGTGELFF. V and J are TRBV19 and TRBJ2-2, with 10 bases that match TRBD2. Per the germline V gene, CDR1 is LNHDA and CDR2 is SQIVND (reference sequence). After removal of 6 bases from V and 4 bases from J, the junction contained 8 bases not matched to a gene. CDR3 length: 16 residues.

Only one count was recorded for this clone. The chain is built from TRBV7-9 and TRBJ2-1, with 11 bases matching TRBD2. V trimming: 7 bases; J trimming: 4 bases; junction bases outside the gene matches: 15. The germline gives CDR1 SEHNR, CDR2 FQNEAQ (reference sequence). This CDR3 has 18 residues. The CDR3 nucleotides read TGTGCCAGCACCGAACATCCGGGCCTAGCGGGAGGTTACAATGAGCAGTTCTTC. As protein: CASTEHPGLAGGYNEQFF.

The gene calls are TRBV7-2 and TRBJ2-7; 8 positions match TRBD1. Germline V gene sequence: CDR1 SGHTA, CDR2 FQGNSA. Unmatched junction bases numbered 2, after V lost 2 bases and J lost 5 bases. The CDR3 extends over 13 amino acids. CDR3 protein: CASSLRQGNEQYF. The CDR3 coding sequence is TGTGCCAGCAGCTTAAGACAGGGGAACGAGCAGTACTTC.

The chain uses TRBV9 and TRBJ2-5; D remains unclear. This CDR3 region has 16 residues. Trimming shortened V by 0 bases and J by 1 base, and 13 bases separated the two germline ends. Germline assignment: CDR1 SGDLS and CDR2 YYNGEE. The CDR3 DNA follows: TGTGCCAGCAGCGTAGGCACCCTAAATACCCAAGAGACCCAGTACTTC. It translates to CASSVGTLNTQETQYF.

The J gene is TRBJ1-4, the V gene TRBV6-5; the match to TRBD1 covers 11 bases. Losses at the gene ends were 7 bases for V and 7 bases for J; bases not matched to a gene: 2. This CDR3 contains 13 residues. Germline CDR1 is MNHEY and CDR2 is SVGAGI. CDR3 sequence (DNA): TGTGCCAGCACTGGGACAGGGGGTGAAAAACTGTTTTTT. As protein: CASTGTGGEKLFF.

This sequence joins TRBV28 and TRBJ2-1; 9 bases are shared with TRBD2. CDR3 length: 12 residues. Germline V gene data show CDR1 as MDHEN and CDR2 as SYDVKM. Unmatched junction bases numbered 6, after V lost 4 bases and J lost 14 bases. The CDR3 is CASSSSGKVEFF. The CDR3 nucleotides read TGTGCCAGCAGTTCTAGCGGGAAGGTCGAGTTCTTC.

The V and J genes are TRBV2 and TRBJ1-6; 11 nucleotides match TRBD1. The ends lost 4 bases at V and 0 bases at J; junction bases unmatched: 5. The CDR3 is 18 residues long. CDR1 and CDR2 from the germline V gene are SNHLY and FYNNEI. The chain's CDR3 is CASSGTGGIISYNSPLHF. DNA for the CDR3: TGTGCCAGCAGTGGGACAGGGGGCATCATCTCCTATAATTCACCCCTCCACTTT. The variable domain in full, completed from reference TRBV2 and TRBJ1-6, reads EPEVTQTPSHQVTQMGQEVILRCVPISNHLYFYWYRQILGQKVEFLVSFYNNEISEKSEIFDDQFSVERPDGSNFTLKIRSTKLEDSAMYFCASSGTGGIISYNSPLHFGNGTRLTVT.

The rearrangement links TRBV29-1 to TRBJ2-1; TRBD2 might be the D (5 bases). The V gene's germline CDR1 is SQVTM and CDR2 ANQGSEA. The V gene lost 3 bases and the J gene lost 4 bases, with 13 bases spanning the gap. The CDR3 runs 14 residues. The CDR3: CSVERPRLYNEQFF. The CDR3 DNA sequence: TGCAGCGTTGAGAGACCACGACTATACAATGAGCAGTTCTTC.

The CDR3 region is CASSLGQTNSPLHF. For the CDR3, the DNA is TGTGCCAGCAGCCTAGGACAGACCAATTCACCCCTCCACTTT. The gene calls are TRBV7-3 and TRBJ1-6; possible D gene TRBD1, 6 bases. The CDR3 spans 14 residues. Deletions cut 5 bases from V and 7 bases from J, with 12 bases between. In germline, CDR1 is SGHTA, CDR2 FQGTGA.

The rearrangement links TRBV5-1 to TRBJ2-7; 10 nucleotides agree with TRBD1. J was trimmed by 5 bases and V by 6 bases; bases with no gene match: 14. Germline V gene sequence: CDR1 SGHRS, CDR2 YFSETQ. The CDR3 has 16 residues. The CDR3: CASTMNSPGQGHEQYF. The CDR3 bases are TGCGCCAGCACCATGAACTCTCCGGGACAGGGGCACGAGCAGTACTTC.

This clone was seen only a few times. The V gene is TRBV6-4, the J gene TRBJ2-1; tentative D call: TRBD1 (6 bases). Germline V gives CDR1 MRHNA, CDR2 SNTAGT. This CDR3 is 14 amino acids long. The germline V and J ends were trimmed by 4 bases and 5 bases, with 12 bases remaining between them. The DNA for the CDR3 is TGTGCCAGCAGTGTCCGGACAGAGGACAATGAGCAGTTCTTC. Translating it yields CASSVRTEDNEQFF.

This rearrangement joins TRBV3-1 (or the pseudogene TRBV3-2) to TRBJ2-1, with 7 bases identical to TRBD2. The CDR3 totals 15 residues. Trimming removed 6 bases from V and 5 bases from J; junction bases left unmatched: 10. CDR1 and CDR2 (germline): LGHDT, YNNKEL (reference sequence). CDR3 sequence: CASRPGTTNHNEQFF. CDR3 in DNA: TGTGCCAGCAGACCCGGGACTACCAACCACAATGAGCAGTTCTTC.

The rearrangement joins TRBV28 to TRBJ1-1; 9 nucleotides line up with TRBD1. Germline V gene sequence: CDR1 MDHEN, CDR2 SYDVKM. The trim removed 6 bases at V and 2 bases at J, leaving 7 bases unmatched. The CDR3 totals 15 residues. The CDR3 DNA reads as TGTGCCAGCAGGCCGACAGGGGGGAGCAACACTGAAGCTTTCTTT. As protein: CASRPTGGSNTEAFF.

This clone was seen a handful of times. The chain couples TRBV6-1 to TRBJ2-7; 8 positions agree with TRBD1. The CDR3 extends over 18 amino acids. Germline V gene data show CDR1 as MNHNS and CDR2 as SASEGT. With 2 bases clipped from V and 0 bases from J, the junction kept 12 bases outside the gene matches. The CDR3 nucleotides read TGTGCCAGCAGTGAAAGGACAGGGATGCAGTTAATCTCCTACGAGCAGTACTTC. It yields the protein CASSERTGMQLISYEQYF.

The chain links TRBV27 to TRBJ1-2, with 7 positions matching TRBD1. The V segment lost 5 bases and the J segment 6 bases; nucleotides outside the gene matches: 6. CDR1 and CDR2 from the germline V gene are MNHEY and SMNVEV (reference sequence). This CDR3 is 13 amino acids long. CDR3 region: CASSPNTGDGYTF. The CDR3 DNA is TGTGCCAGCAGTCCAAATACAGGGGATGGCTACACCTTC.

Of note for this clone: Other DNA sequences of this sample code for an identical CDR3. The gene calls are TRBV10-3 and TRBJ1-6; D unresolved. The V and J ends lost 2 bases and 1 base respectively, with 6 bases between them. In germline, CDR1 is ENHRY, CDR2 SYGVKD. The CDR3 contains 15 residues. The CDR3 sequence: CAISEEGSYNSPLHF. DNA for the CDR3: TGTGCCATCAGTGAGGAGGGATCCTATAATTCACCCCTCCACTTT.

This clone was detected a few times. CDR3 in amino acids: CASSQASVTPNEQFF. The CDR3 nucleotides read TGCGCCAGCAGCCAAGCTTCAGTTACCCCCAATGAGCAGTTCTTC. The chain uses TRBV4-1 and TRBJ2-1, with D hard to call. Trimming took 1 base from V and 6 from J, leaving 13 bases between them. Germline V gives CDR1 MGHRA, CDR2 YSYEKL. This CDR3 region has 15 residues.

This sequence joins TRBV10-3 and TRBJ1-6; 10 nucleotides agree with TRBD1. The CDR3 is 14 amino acids. Germline CDR1 reads ENHRY; CDR2 reads SYGVKD. With 6 bases clipped from V and 5 bases from J, the junction kept 1 base outside the gene matches. CDR3 protein: CAIRGTGDNSPLHF. DNA of the CDR3: TGTGCCATCAGGGGGACAGGGGATAATTCACCCCTCCACTTT.

In its sample, this clone was seen once. The gene calls are TRBV6-5 and TRBJ2-3, with D perhaps TRBD1 (5 bases). CDR1 is MNHEY and CDR2 is SVGAGI in the germline V gene. V dropped 2 bases and J dropped 3 bases, with 6 bases sitting between them. CDR3 length equals 13 residues. CDR3 residues: CASSYDSTDTQYF. The CDR3, as DNA: TGTGCCAGCAGTTACGACAGTACAGATACGCAGTATTTT.